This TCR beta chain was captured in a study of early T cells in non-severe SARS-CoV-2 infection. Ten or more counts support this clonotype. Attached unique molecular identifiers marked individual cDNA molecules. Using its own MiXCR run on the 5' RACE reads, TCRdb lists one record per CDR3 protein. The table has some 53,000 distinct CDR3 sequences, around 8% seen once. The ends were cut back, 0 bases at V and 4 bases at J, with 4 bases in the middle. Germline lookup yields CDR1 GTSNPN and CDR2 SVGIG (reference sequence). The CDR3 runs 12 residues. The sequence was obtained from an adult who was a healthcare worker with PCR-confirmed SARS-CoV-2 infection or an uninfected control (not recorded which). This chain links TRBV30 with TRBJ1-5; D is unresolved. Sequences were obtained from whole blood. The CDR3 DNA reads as TGTGCCTGGAGTGTAGGGAATCAGCCCCAGCATTTT. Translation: CAWSVGNQPQHF.